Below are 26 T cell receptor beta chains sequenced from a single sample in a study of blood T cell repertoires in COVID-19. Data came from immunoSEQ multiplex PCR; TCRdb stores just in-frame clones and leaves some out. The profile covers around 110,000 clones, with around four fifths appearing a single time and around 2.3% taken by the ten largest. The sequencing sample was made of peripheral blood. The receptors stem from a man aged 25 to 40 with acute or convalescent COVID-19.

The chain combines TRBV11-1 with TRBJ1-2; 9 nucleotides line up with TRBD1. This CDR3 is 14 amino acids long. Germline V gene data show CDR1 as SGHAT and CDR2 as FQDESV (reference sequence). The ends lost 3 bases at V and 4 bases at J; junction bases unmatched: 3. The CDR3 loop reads CASSLGQGGYGYTF. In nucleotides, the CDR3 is TGTGCCAGCAGCTTGGGACAGGGCGGCTATGGCTACACCTTC.

CDR3 bases: TGCGCCAGCAGCCAAGATCCTAGCGGGGGCCCTAGCACAGATACGCAGTATTTT. Translation gives CASSQDPSGGPSTDTQYF. The chain has TRBV4-3 and TRBJ2-3, with 10 bases aligning to TRBD2. Germline V CDR1 and CDR2: LGHNA, YSLEER. CDR3 length: 18 residues. After removal of 0 bases from V and 0 bases from J, the junction contained 6 bases not matched to a gene.

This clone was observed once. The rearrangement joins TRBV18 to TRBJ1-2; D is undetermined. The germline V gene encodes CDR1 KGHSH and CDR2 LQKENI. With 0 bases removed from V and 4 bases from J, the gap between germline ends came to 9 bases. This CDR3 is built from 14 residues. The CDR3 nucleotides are TGTGCCAGCTCACCACCCCAGGCATTCTATGGCTACACCTTC. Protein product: CASSPPQAFYGYTF.

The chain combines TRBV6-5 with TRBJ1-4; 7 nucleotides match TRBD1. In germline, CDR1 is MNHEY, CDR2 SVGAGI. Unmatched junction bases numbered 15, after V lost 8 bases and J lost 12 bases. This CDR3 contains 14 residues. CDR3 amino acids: CASGPDRALSELFF. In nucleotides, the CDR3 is TGTGCCAGCGGCCCCGACAGGGCCTTGTCAGAACTGTTTTTT.

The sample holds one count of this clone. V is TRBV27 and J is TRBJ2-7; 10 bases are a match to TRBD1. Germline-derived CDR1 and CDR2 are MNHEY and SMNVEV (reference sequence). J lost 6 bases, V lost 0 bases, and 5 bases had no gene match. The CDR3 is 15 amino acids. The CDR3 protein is CASSLSGQGYSEQYV. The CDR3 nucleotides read TGTGCCAGCAGTTTATCGGGACAGGGGTATAGCGAGCAGTACGTC.

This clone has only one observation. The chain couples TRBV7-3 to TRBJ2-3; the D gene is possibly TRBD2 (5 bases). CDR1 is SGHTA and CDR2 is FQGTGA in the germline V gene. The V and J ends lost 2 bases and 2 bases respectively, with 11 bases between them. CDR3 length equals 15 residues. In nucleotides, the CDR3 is TGTGCCAGCAGCTTATTCGGACTTCACACAGATACGCAGTATTTT. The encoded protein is CASSLFGLHTDTQYF.

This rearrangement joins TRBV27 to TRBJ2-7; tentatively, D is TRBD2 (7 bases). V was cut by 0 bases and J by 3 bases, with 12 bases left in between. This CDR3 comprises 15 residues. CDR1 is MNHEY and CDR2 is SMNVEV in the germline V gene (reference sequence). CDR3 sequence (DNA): TGTGCCAGCAGTTTATCGGGGGGGCCCCACTACGAGCAGTACGTC. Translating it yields CASSLSGGPHYEQYV.

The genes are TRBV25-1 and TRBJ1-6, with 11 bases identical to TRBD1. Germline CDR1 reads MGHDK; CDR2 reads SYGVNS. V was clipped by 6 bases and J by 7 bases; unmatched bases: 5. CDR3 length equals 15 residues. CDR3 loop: CASRPDRGLNSPLHF. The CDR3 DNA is TGTGCCAGCAGACCGGACAGGGGGCTCAATTCACCCCTCCACTTT.

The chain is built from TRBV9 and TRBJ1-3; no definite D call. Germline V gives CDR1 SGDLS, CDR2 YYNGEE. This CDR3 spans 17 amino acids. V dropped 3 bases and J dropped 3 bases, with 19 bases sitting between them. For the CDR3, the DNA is TGTGCCAGCAGCGCCTCCGGGAAATGGACCGGTGGAAACACCATATATTTT. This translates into CASSASGKWTGGNTIYF.

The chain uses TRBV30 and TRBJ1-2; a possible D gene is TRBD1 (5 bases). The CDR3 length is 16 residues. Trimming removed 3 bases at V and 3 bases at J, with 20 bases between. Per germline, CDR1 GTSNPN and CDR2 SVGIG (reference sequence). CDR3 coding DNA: TGTGCCTGGAGGGGGTCGGGGGGAGGCCGCTACTATGGCTACACCTTC. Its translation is CAWRGSGGGRYYGYTF.

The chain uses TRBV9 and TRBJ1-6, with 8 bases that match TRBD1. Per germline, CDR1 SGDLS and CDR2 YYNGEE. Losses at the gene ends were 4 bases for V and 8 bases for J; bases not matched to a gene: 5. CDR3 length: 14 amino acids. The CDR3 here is CASSPDRGHSPLHF. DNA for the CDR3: TGTGCCAGCAGCCCTGACAGGGGCCATTCACCCCTCCACTTT.

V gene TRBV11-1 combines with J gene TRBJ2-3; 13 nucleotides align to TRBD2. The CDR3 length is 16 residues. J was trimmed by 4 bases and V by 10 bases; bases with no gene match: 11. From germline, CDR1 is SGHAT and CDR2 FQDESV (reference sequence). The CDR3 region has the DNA TGTGCCACCAAAACTTGGACTAGCGGGAGCTCAGATACGCAGTATTTT. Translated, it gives CATKTWTSGSSDTQYF.

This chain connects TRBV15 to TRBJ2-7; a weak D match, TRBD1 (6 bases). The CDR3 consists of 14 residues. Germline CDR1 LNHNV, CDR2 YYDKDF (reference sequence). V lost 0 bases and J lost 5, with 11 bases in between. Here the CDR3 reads CATSRDHGQNEQYF. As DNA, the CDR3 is TGTGCCACCAGCAGAGATCACGGACAGAACGAGCAGTACTTC.

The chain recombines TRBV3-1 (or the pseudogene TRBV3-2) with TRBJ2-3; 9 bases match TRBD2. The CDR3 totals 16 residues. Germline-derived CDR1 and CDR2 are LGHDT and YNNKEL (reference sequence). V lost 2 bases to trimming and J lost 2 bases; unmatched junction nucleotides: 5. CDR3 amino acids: CASSQRGREYTDTQYF. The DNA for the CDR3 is TGTGCCAGCAGCCAACGCGGGAGGGAATACACAGATACGCAGTATTTT.

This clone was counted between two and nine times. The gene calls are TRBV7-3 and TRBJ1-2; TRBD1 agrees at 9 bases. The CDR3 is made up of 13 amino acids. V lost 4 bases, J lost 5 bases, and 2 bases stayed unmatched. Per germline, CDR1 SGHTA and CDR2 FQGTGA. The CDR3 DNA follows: TGTGCCAGCAGCTCCGGACAGGGGTATGGCTACACCTTC. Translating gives CASSSGQGYGYTF.

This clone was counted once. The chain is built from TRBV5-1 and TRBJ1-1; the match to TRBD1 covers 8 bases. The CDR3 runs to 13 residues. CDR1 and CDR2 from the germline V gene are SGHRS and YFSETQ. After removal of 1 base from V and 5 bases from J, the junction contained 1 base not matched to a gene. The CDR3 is CASSLNRGTEAFF. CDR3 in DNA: TGCGCCAGCAGCTTGAACAGGGGGACTGAAGCTTTCTTT. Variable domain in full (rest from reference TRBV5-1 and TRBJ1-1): KAGVTQTPRYLIKTRGQQVTLSCSPISGHRSVSWYQQTPGQGLQFLFEYFSETQRNKGNFPGRFSGRQFSNSRSEMNVSTLELGDSALYLCASSLNRGTEAFFGQGTRLTVV.

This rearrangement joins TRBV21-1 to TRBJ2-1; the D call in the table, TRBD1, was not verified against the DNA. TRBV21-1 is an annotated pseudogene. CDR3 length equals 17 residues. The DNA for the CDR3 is TGTGCCAGCAGCAAAGCGCTTGCAATGCAGGGCACCAATGAGCAGTTCTTC. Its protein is CASSKALAMQGTNEQFF.

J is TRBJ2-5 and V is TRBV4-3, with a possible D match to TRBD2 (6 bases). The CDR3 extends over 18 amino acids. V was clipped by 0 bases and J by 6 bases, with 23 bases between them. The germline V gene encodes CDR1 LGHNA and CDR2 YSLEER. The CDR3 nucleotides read TGCGCCAGCAGCCAAGAGTTGGCATCTCGACTAGGGCGGCAGACCCAGTACTTC. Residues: CASSQELASRLGRQTQYF.

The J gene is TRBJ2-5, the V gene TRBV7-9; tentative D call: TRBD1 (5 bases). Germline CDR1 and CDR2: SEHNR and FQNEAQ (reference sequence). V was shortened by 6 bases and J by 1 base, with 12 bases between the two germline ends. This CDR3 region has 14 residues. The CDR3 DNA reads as TGTGCCAGCAGACTAAAGGGGCCCCAAGAGACCCAGTACTTC. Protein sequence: CASRLKGPQETQYF.

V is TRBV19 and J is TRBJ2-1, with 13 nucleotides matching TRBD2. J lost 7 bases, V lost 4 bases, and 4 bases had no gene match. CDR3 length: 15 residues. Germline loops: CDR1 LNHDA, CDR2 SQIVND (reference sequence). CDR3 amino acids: CASSTTSGGVNEQFF. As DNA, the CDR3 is TGTGCCAGTAGTACCACTAGCGGGGGGGTAAATGAGCAGTTCTTC. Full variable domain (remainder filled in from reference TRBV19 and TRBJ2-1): DGGITQSPKYLFRKEGQNVTLSCEQNLNHDAMYWYRQDPGQGLRLIYYSQIVNDFQKGDIAEGYSVSREKKESFPLTVTSAQKNPTAFYLCASSTTSGGVNEQFFGPGTRLTVL.

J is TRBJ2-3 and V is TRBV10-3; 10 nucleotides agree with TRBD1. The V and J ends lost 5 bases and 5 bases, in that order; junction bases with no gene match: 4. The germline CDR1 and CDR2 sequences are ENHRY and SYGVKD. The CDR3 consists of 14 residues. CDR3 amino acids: CAISLRTGGDTQYF. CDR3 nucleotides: TGTGCCATCAGTCTTAGGACAGGGGGAGATACGCAGTATTTT.

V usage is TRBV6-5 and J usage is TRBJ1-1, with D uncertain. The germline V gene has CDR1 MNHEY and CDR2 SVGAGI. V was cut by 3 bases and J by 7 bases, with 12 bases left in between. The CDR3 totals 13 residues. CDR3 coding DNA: TGTGCCAGCAGTTATGGCCCCGACATTGAAGCTTTCTTT. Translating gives CASSYGPDIEAFF.

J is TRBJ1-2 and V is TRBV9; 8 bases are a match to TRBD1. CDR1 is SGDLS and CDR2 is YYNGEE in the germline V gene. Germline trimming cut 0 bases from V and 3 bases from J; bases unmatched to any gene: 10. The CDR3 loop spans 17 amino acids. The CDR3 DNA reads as TGTGCCAGCAGCGTAGAAGGCAGGGGGCCCCTCTACTATGGCTACACCTTC. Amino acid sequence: CASSVEGRGPLYYGYTF.

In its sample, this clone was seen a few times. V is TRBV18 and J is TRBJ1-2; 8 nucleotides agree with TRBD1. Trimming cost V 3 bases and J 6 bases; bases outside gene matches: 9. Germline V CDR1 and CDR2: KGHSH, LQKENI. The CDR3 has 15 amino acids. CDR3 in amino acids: CASSPPQGVKNGYTF. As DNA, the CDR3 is TGTGCCAGCTCACCGCCACAGGGGGTGAAGAATGGCTACACCTTC.

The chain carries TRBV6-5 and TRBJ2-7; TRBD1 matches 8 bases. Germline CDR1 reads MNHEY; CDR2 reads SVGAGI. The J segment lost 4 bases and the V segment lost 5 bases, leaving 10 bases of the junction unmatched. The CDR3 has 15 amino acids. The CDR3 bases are TGTGCCAGCAGTAACTTCCCCCGACAGGGGTACGAGCAGTACGTC. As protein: CASSNFPRQGYEQYV.

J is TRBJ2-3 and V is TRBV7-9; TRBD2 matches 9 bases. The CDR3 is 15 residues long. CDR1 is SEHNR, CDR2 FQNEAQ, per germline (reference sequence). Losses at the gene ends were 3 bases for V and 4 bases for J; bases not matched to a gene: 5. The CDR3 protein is CASSFGGRAADTQYF. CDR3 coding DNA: TGTGCCAGCAGCTTTGGCGGGAGGGCCGCAGATACGCAGTATTTT. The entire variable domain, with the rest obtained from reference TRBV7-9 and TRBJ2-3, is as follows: DTGVSQNPRHKITKRGQNVTFRCDPISEHNRLYWYRQTLGQGPEFLTYFQNEAQLEKSRLLSDRFSAERPKGSFSTLEIQRTEQGDSAMYLCASSFGGRAADTQYFGPGTRLTVL.